This T cell receptor (beta chain) comes out of a study of blood T cell repertoires in COVID-19. Germline lookup yields CDR1 MDHEN and CDR2 SYDVKM. V dropped 2 bases and J dropped 4 bases, with 11 bases sitting between them. CDR3 length equals 14 residues. Some clones are missing from TCRdb's copy, which holds only in-frame ones; the method was immunoSEQ multiplex PCR. There are under 50,000 clones in the sample; approximately 85% occur only once, and more than 20% lies in the top ten. The sample taken for sequencing was peripheral blood. The chain recombines TRBV28 with TRBJ1-2; no clear D. This clonotype was sampled from an older man with acute or convalescent COVID-19. CDR3: CASSLQDTLYGYTF. For the CDR3, the DNA is TGTGCCAGCAGTTTACAGGATACCCTCTATGGCTACACCTTC.